The rows below give T cell receptor beta chains drawn from one sample of a study of pediatric ulcerative colitis. TCRdb keeps only in-frame clones here, not all; method: immunoSEQ multiplex PCR. The table records 60,000 to 75,000 clones, 70% to 85% of them present only once. The specimen sequenced was blood. The receptors here all came from a boy aged 10-17 years with moderate ulcerative colitis. The CDR3 runs from the conserved cysteine through the conserved F or W. Each record gives: clone size, D gene, V gene, J gene, CDR3 protein, CDR3 DNA. A D gene is named only where the DNA matches it firmly. Expanded clones are given a class, and other clones once, few, many or no size at all.

clone size: -; D gene: TRBD1; V gene: TRBV4-1; J gene: TRBJ1-3; CDR3 protein: CASSRGSQGGGGNTIYF; CDR3 DNA: TGCGCCAGCAGCCGAGGAAGCCAGGGGGGAGGTGGAAACACCATATATTTT
clone size: -; D gene: -; V gene: TRBV4-1; J gene: TRBJ2-6; CDR3 protein: CASSQDGAPGANVLTF; CDR3 DNA: TGCGCCAGCAGCCAAGATGGGGCCCCTGGGGCCAACGTCCTGACTTTC
clone size: -; D gene: -; V gene: TRBV27; J gene: TRBJ2-6; CDR3 protein: CASSLDWANVLTF; CDR3 DNA: TGTGCCAGCAGTTTAGACTGGGCCAACGTCCTGACTTTC
clone size: -; D gene: -; V gene: TRBV5-4; J gene: TRBJ1-2; CDR3 protein: CASSLDNSVGYGYTF; CDR3 DNA: TGTGCCAGCAGCTTGGATAATAGTGTGGGCTATGGCTACACCTTC
clone size: -; D gene: TRBD1; V gene: TRBV5-1; J gene: TRBJ1-4; CDR3 protein: CASSLGFSRDRGRDEKLFF; CDR3 DNA: TGCGCCAGCAGCTTGGGGTTTTCCCGGGACAGGGGACGGGATGAAAAACTGTTTTTT
clone size: once; D gene: -; V gene: TRBV4-2; J gene: TRBJ2-5; CDR3 protein: CASSQGGGRVWGETQYF; CDR3 DNA: TGTGCCAGCAGCCAAGGGGGAGGCAGGGTATGGGGAGAGACCCAGTACTTC
clone size: -; D gene: -; V gene: TRBV7-3; J gene: TRBJ2-2; CDR3 protein: CASSLHSRVDTGELFF; CDR3 DNA: TGTGCCAGCAGCTTACACAGCAGGGTGGACACCGGGGAGCTGTTTTTT
clone size: -; D gene: -; V gene: TRBV5-5; J gene: TRBJ1-2; CDR3 protein: CASSLVEGYGYTF; CDR3 DNA: TGTGCCAGCAGCTTGGTTGAGGGCTATGGCTACACCTTC
clone size: -; D gene: -; V gene: TRBV9; J gene: TRBJ1-3; CDR3 protein: CASSVEDVPNTIYF; CDR3 DNA: TGTGCCAGCAGCGTAGAAGACGTCCCAAACACCATATATTTT
clone size: few; D gene: TRBD1; V gene: TRBV5-5; J gene: TRBJ1-1; CDR3 protein: CASSLATGGMNTEAFF; CDR3 DNA: TGTGCCAGCAGCTTGGCGACAGGGGGTATGAACACTGAAGCTTTCTTT
clone size: few; D gene: -; V gene: TRBV5-1; J gene: TRBJ1-3; CDR3 protein: CASSLEVSGNTIYF; CDR3 DNA: TGCGCCAGCAGCCTTGAGGTCTCTGGAAACACCATATATTTT
clone size: -; D gene: TRBD2; V gene: TRBV30; J gene: TRBJ2-2; CDR3 protein: CAWSQGLAGGPYTGELFF; CDR3 DNA: TGTGCCTGGAGCCAGGGACTAGCGGGAGGGCCCTACACCGGGGAGCTGTTTTTT
clone size: -; D gene: -; V gene: TRBV6-1; J gene: TRBJ1-1; CDR3 protein: CASSEAMAVGEAFF; CDR3 DNA: TGTGCCAGCAGTGAAGCGATGGCAGTAGGTGAAGCTTTCTTT
clone size: few; D gene: -; V gene: TRBV5-1; J gene: TRBJ2-7; CDR3 protein: CASSLAPGAYYEQYF; CDR3 DNA: TGCGCCAGCAGCTTGGCTCCAGGGGCGTACTACGAGCAGTACTTC
clone size: -; D gene: TRBD1; V gene: TRBV27; J gene: TRBJ2-3; CDR3 protein: CASSKPGQGVTDTQYF; CDR3 DNA: TGTGCCAGCAGCAAACCGGGACAGGGTGTCACAGATACGCAGTATTTT
clone size: -; D gene: -; V gene: TRBV9; J gene: TRBJ1-1; CDR3 protein: CASSTPPTGGNTEAFF; CDR3 DNA: TGTGCCAGCAGCACTCCCCCGACAGGAGGGAACACTGAAGCTTTCTTT
clone size: once; D gene: -; V gene: TRBV7-3; J gene: TRBJ2-5; CDR3 protein: CASSSGRRETQYF; CDR3 DNA: TGTGCCAGCAGCTCCGGACGGAGGGAGACCCAGTACTTC
clone size: -; D gene: -; V gene: TRBV11-2; J gene: TRBJ2-5; CDR3 protein: CASSSSTVRETQYF; CDR3 DNA: TGTGCCAGCAGCTCTTCGACGGTGAGGGAGACCCAGTACTTC
clone size: -; D gene: -; V gene: TRBV7-9; J gene: TRBJ1-4; CDR3 protein: CASGLGLGGEKLFF; CDR3 DNA: TGTGCCAGCGGCCTCGGGCTGGGCGGAGAAAAACTGTTTTTT
clone size: once; D gene: -; V gene: TRBV12-5; J gene: TRBJ2-7; CDR3 protein: CASGLLGHYEQYF; CDR3 DNA: TGTGCTAGTGGTTTGCTCGGCCACTACGAGCAGTACTTC
clone size: once; D gene: -; V gene: TRBV9; J gene: TRBJ1-4; CDR3 protein: CASSVSPTTNEKLFF; CDR3 DNA: TGTGCCAGCAGCGTATCGCCCACAACTAATGAAAAACTGTTTTTT
clone size: -; D gene: TRBD2; V gene: TRBV11-2; J gene: TRBJ2-7; CDR3 protein: CASSSGGSYEQYF; CDR3 DNA: TGTGCCAGCAGTTCGGGAGGCTCCTACGAGCAGTACTTC
clone size: few; D gene: -; V gene: TRBV6-4; J gene: TRBJ1-1; CDR3 protein: CASRKQWNTEAFF; CDR3 DNA: TGTGCCAGCAGGAAACAGTGGAACACTGAAGCTTTCTTT
clone size: -; D gene: -; V gene: TRBV15; J gene: TRBJ2-3; CDR3 protein: CATSRGGAGSTDTQYF; CDR3 DNA: TGTGCCACCAGCAGAGGGGGGGCCGGGAGCACAGATACGCAGTATTTT
clone size: once; D gene: TRBD2; V gene: TRBV5-1; J gene: TRBJ2-3; CDR3 protein: CASSPGLAGGFDTDTQYF; CDR3 DNA: TGCGCCAGCAGCCCGGGACTAGCGGGAGGGTTTGACACAGATACGCAGTATTTT
clone size: -; D gene: -; V gene: TRBV30; J gene: TRBJ2-6; CDR3 protein: CAWSVPGAGANVLTF; CDR3 DNA: TGTGCCTGGAGTGTGCCAGGGGCTGGGGCCAACGTCCTGACTTTC
clone size: -; D gene: TRBD1; V gene: TRBV7-3; J gene: TRBJ1-5; CDR3 protein: CASSQQGAQGNQPQHF; CDR3 DNA: TGTGCCAGCAGCCAACAGGGGGCGCAAGGCAATCAGCCCCAGCATTTT
clone size: -; D gene: TRBD2; V gene: TRBV7-3; J gene: TRBJ2-2; CDR3 protein: CASSWVAGANTGELFF; CDR3 DNA: TGTGCCAGCAGCTGGGTAGCGGGAGCGAACACCGGGGAGCTGTTTTTT
clone size: -; D gene: TRBD2; V gene: TRBV5-1; J gene: TRBJ2-7; CDR3 protein: CASSLLAGSYEQYF; CDR3 DNA: TGCGCCAGCAGCTTGCTAGCGGGATCCTACGAGCAGTACTTC
clone size: -; D gene: -; V gene: TRBV11-1; J gene: TRBJ2-3; CDR3 protein: CASSRLFREPTDTQYF; CDR3 DNA: TGTGCCAGCAGCAGACTGTTCCGGGAGCCCACAGATACGCAGTATTTT
clone size: once; D gene: -; V gene: TRBV6-5; J gene: TRBJ2-2; CDR3 protein: CASSYEATGELFF; CDR3 DNA: TGTGCCAGCAGTTACGAGGCCACCGGGGAGCTGTTTTTT
clone size: -; D gene: -; V gene: TRBV19; J gene: TRBJ2-7; CDR3 protein: CASSIGSGMREQYF; CDR3 DNA: TGTGCCAGTAGTATAGGTAGCGGCATGAGGGAGCAGTACTTC
clone size: -; D gene: TRBD1; V gene: TRBV12-5; J gene: TRBJ2-7; CDR3 protein: CASGLPDRADYEQYF; CDR3 DNA: TGTGCTAGTGGTTTGCCCGACAGGGCCGACTACGAGCAGTACTTC
clone size: few; D gene: -; V gene: TRBV13; J gene: TRBJ1-1; CDR3 protein: CASSSRQARNTEAFF; CDR3 DNA: TGTGCCAGCAGCAGCAGACAGGCCAGGAACACTGAAGCTTTCTTT
clone size: -; D gene: -; V gene: TRBV10-3; J gene: TRBJ2-7; CDR3 protein: CAITQGTGGHEQYF; CDR3 DNA: TGTGCCATCACTCAAGGGACTGGAGGCCACGAGCAGTACTTC
clone size: -; D gene: -; V gene: TRBV6-4; J gene: TRBJ2-7; CDR3 protein: CASSGQRAYPPGEQYF; CDR3 DNA: TGTGCCAGCAGTGGACAGCGGGCGTACCCCCCGGGCGAGCAGTACTTC
clone size: -; D gene: -; V gene: TRBV6-6; J gene: TRBJ1-5; CDR3 protein: CASSYEGGGNQPQHF; CDR3 DNA: TGTGCCAGCAGTTACGAGGGGGGTGGCAATCAGCCCCAGCATTTT
clone size: -; D gene: -; V gene: TRBV28; J gene: TRBJ2-6; CDR3 protein: CASSNPPGTSRRSSGANVLTF; CDR3 DNA: TGTGCCAGCAGCAACCCACCAGGGACAAGTCGAAGAAGCTCTGGGGCCAACGTCCTGACTTTC
clone size: -; D gene: -; V gene: TRBV7-2; J gene: TRBJ2-7; CDR3 protein: CASSQGGDSLEQYF; CDR3 DNA: TGTGCCAGCAGTCAGGGGGGGGACTCTCTCGAGCAGTACTTC
clone size: few; D gene: -; V gene: TRBV12-5; J gene: TRBJ1-5; CDR3 protein: CASGLALPQHF; CDR3 DNA: TGTGCTAGTGGTTTGGCCCTGCCCCAGCATTTT
clone size: few; D gene: -; V gene: TRBV6-1; J gene: TRBJ2-1; CDR3 protein: CASYRGLNEQFF; CDR3 DNA: TGTGCCAGCTATCGGGGGCTCAATGAGCAGTTCTTC
clone size: -; D gene: -; V gene: TRBV9; J gene: TRBJ2-4; CDR3 protein: CASSVGTLSAKNIQYF; CDR3 DNA: TGTGCCAGCAGCGTAGGGACCCTCTCCGCCAAAAACATTCAGTACTTC
clone size: few; D gene: TRBD1; V gene: TRBV11-3; J gene: TRBJ1-1; CDR3 protein: CASSLNRGIPEAFF; CDR3 DNA: TGTGCCAGCAGCTTGAACAGGGGGATACCTGAAGCTTTCTTT
clone size: -; D gene: -; V gene: TRBV6-6; J gene: TRBJ1-6; CDR3 protein: CASSHGAAIDSPLHF; CDR3 DNA: TGTGCCAGCAGCCACGGAGCGGCGATTGATTCACCCCTCCACTTT
clone size: once; D gene: -; V gene: TRBV5-1; J gene: TRBJ2-7; CDR3 protein: CASSFRTPYEQYF; CDR3 DNA: TGCGCCAGCAGCTTCCGGACTCCCTACGAGCAGTACTTC
clone size: -; D gene: -; V gene: TRBV12-5; J gene: TRBJ1-2; CDR3 protein: CASGLASDGRGYTF; CDR3 DNA: TGTGCTAGTGGTTTGGCTTCGGATGGGCGAGGCTACACCTTC
clone size: -; D gene: TRBD2; V gene: TRBV9; J gene: TRBJ2-7; CDR3 protein: CASSTSGRAYEQYF; CDR3 DNA: TGTGCCAGCAGTACTAGCGGGAGGGCCTACGAGCAGTACTTC
clone size: -; D gene: -; V gene: TRBV4-1; J gene: TRBJ1-4; CDR3 protein: CASSQEGAGKEKLFF; CDR3 DNA: TGCGCCAGCAGCCAAGAAGGGGCAGGGAAAGAAAAACTGTTTTTT
clone size: -; D gene: TRBD2; V gene: TRBV5-1; J gene: TRBJ2-3; CDR3 protein: CASSLVLSGSPTDTQYF; CDR3 DNA: TGCGCCAGCAGCTTGGTTCTTAGCGGGAGTCCCACAGATACGCAGTATTTT
clone size: -; D gene: TRBD1; V gene: TRBV14; J gene: TRBJ1-1; CDR3 protein: CASSYRGQFAEAFF; CDR3 DNA: TGTGCCAGCAGCTACAGGGGGCAATTTGCTGAAGCTTTCTTT
clone size: -; D gene: -; V gene: TRBV9; J gene: TRBJ2-2; CDR3 protein: CASSVAPGYTGELFF; CDR3 DNA: TGTGCCAGCAGCGTAGCTCCGGGTTACACCGGGGAGCTGTTTTTT
clone size: -; D gene: TRBD1; V gene: TRBV27; J gene: TRBJ1-3; CDR3 protein: CASSLEGQEGNTIYF; CDR3 DNA: TGTGCCAGCAGTTTAGAAGGACAGGAAGGAAACACCATATATTTT
clone size: -; D gene: -; V gene: TRBV30; J gene: TRBJ1-3; CDR3 protein: CAWSGIRVFSGNTIYF; CDR3 DNA: TGTGCCTGGAGTGGGATCAGGGTTTTCTCTGGAAACACCATATATTTT
clone size: -; D gene: -; V gene: TRBV7-9; J gene: TRBJ1-1; CDR3 protein: CASSLDGSAEAFF; CDR3 DNA: TGTGCCAGCAGCTTAGATGGGAGCGCTGAAGCTTTCTTT
clone size: -; D gene: -; V gene: TRBV5-1; J gene: TRBJ1-2; CDR3 protein: CASSWTPDVKGDGYTF; CDR3 DNA: TGCGCCAGCAGCTGGACCCCGGACGTAAAAGGGGATGGCTACACCTTC
clone size: -; D gene: TRBD1; V gene: TRBV6-1; J gene: TRBJ1-3; CDR3 protein: CASSEARTGDNTIYF; CDR3 DNA: TGTGCCAGCAGTGAAGCAAGGACAGGGGACAACACCATATATTTT
clone size: -; D gene: -; V gene: TRBV7-8; J gene: TRBJ1-5; CDR3 protein: CASTGRFSNQPQHF; CDR3 DNA: TGTGCCAGCACTGGGCGGTTTAGCAATCAGCCCCAGCATTTT
clone size: -; D gene: -; V gene: TRBV11-2; J gene: TRBJ1-2; CDR3 protein: CASSLGASGDYGYTF; CDR3 DNA: TGTGCCAGCAGCTTAGGAGCCTCTGGCGACTATGGCTACACCTTC
clone size: -; D gene: -; V gene: TRBV2; J gene: TRBJ2-7; CDR3 protein: CASTGSVVSYEQYF; CDR3 DNA: TGTGCCAGCACTGGGAGCGTAGTCTCCTACGAGCAGTACTTC